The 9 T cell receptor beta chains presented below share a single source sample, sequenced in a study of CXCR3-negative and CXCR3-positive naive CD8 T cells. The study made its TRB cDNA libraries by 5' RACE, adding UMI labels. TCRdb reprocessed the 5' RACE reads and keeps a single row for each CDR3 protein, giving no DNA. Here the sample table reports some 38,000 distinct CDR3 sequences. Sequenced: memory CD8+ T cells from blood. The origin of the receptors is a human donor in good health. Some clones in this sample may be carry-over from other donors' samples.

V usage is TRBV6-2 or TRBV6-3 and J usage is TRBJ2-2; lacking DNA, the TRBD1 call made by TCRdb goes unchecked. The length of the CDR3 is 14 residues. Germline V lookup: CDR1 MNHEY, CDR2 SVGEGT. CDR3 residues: CAIGEGAGTGELFF.

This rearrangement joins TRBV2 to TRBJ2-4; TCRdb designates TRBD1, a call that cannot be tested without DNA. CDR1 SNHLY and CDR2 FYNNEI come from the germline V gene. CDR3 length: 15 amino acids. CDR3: CASSRRQESKNIQYF.

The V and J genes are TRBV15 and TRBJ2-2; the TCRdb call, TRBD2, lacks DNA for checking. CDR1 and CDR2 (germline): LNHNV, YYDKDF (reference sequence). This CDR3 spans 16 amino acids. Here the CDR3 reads CATSRVGGGPDGELFF.

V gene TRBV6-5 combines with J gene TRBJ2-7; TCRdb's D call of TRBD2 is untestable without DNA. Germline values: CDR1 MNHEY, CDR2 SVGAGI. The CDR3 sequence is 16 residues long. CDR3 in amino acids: CASSYSGGMSSYEQYF.

CDR3 region: CATSPGQVETQYF. The chain links TRBV6-6 to TRBJ2-5; TCRdb selects TRBD1, and the lack of DNA leaves this call unchecked. This CDR3 spans 13 amino acids. CDR1 is MNHNY, CDR2 SVGAGI, per germline (reference sequence).

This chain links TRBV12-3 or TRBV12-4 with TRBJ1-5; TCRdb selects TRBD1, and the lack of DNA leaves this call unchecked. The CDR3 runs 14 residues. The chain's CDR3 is CASSQDRGSQPQHF.

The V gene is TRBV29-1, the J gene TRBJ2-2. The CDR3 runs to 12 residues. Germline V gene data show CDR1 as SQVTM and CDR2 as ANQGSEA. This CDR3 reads CSVDGWSGELFF.

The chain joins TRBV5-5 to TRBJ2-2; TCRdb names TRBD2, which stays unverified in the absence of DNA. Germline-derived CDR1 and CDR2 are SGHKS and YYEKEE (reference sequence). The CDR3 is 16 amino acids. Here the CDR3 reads CASSLEWVAGDGELFF.

CDR3 in amino acids: CASSNPGQYNEQFF. The chain recombines TRBV12-3 or TRBV12-4 with TRBJ2-1; TCRdb's D gene call, TRBD1, goes unchecked for lack of DNA. The CDR3 runs to 14 residues.